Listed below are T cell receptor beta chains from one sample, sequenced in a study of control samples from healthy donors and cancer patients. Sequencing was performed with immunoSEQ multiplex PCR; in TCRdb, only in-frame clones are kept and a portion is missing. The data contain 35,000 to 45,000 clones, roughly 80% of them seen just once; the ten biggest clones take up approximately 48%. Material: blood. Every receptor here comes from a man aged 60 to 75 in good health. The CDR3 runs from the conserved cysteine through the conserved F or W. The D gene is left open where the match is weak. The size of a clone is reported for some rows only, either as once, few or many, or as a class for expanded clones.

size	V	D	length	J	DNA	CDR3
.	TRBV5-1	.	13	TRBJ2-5	TGCGCCAGCAGCTTGGCGTCGACGGAGACCCAGTACTTC	CASSLASTETQYF
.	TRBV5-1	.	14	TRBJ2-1	TGCGCCAGCAGCTCCGGGTATGGGGTTCATGAGCAGTTCTTC	CASSSGYGVHEQFF
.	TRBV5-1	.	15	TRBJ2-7	TGCGCCAGCTCGTTTCGGGACGCGGGGATCTACGAGCAGTACTTC	CASSFRDAGIYEQYF
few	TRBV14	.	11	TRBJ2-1	TGTGCCAGCAGTCAGACGGGTGAGCAGTTCTTC	CASSQTGEQFF
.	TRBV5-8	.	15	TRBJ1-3	TGTGCCAGCAGCTTGTTTATTGTCTCTGGAAACACCATATATTTT	CASSLFIVSGNTIYF
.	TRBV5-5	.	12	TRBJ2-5	TGTGCCAGCAGCCCCCCCGGAGAGACCCAGTACTTC	CASSPPGETQYF
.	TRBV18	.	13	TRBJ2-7	TGTGCCAGCTCACCACCGGGCGGGGACGAGCAGTACTTC	CASSPPGGDEQYF
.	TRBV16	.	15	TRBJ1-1	TGTGCCAGCAGCCCTCGGACCTTATCCGTCACTGAAGCTTTCTTT	CASSPRTLSVTEAFF
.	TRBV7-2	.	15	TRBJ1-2	TGTGCCAGCCGTTTTGGCAGGGGAGGTGACTATGGCTACACCTTC	CASRFGRGGDYGYTF
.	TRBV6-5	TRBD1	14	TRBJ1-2	TGTGCCAGCAGGGCCGGGACAGGGACTCCGGGCTACACCTTC	CASRAGTGTPGYTF
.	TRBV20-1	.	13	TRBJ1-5	TGCAGTGCTAGTCAGGGATGGGGACAGCCCCAGCATTTT	CSASQGWGQPQHF
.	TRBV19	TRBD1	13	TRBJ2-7	TGTGCCAGTAGTATCGGACAGGCGTACGAGCAGTACTTC	CASSIGQAYEQYF
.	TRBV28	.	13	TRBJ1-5	TGTGCCAGCAGGACAGATCTCAATCAGCCCCAGCATTTT	CASRTDLNQPQHF
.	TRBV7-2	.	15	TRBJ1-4	TGTGCCAGCAGCTTAGCAGGGGGTAATAATGAAAAACTGTTTTTT	CASSLAGGNNEKLFF
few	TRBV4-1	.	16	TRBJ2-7	TGCGCCAGCAGCCCACCTGGGGGACCCCTTGGCACCGAGCAGTACTTC	CASSPPGGPLGTEQYF
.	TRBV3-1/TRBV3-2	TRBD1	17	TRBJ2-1	TGTGCCAGCAGCCAGGATTTGGGACAGGGAACGGACAATGAGCAGTTCTTC	CASSQDLGQGTDNEQFF
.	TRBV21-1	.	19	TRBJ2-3	TGTGCCAGCAGCAAAGAATTTATCGGGTCAGACGCTAGCACAGATACGCAGTATTTT	CASSKEFIGSDASTDTQYF
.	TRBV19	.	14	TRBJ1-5	TGTGCCAGTAGTATAGCTGGTTTTTATCAGCCCCAGCATTTT	CASSIAGFYQPQHF
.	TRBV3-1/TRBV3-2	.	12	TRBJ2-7	TGTGCCAGCAGCCAAGACCTATCAGAGCAGTACTTC	CASSQDLSEQYF
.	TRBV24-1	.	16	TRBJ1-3	TGTGCCACCAGTGATCCCTGGGGGGTCTCTGGAAACACCATATATTTT	CATSDPWGVSGNTIYF
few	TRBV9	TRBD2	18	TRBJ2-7	TGTGCCAGCAGCGCGACAGGGAACGGCGGGAGGGCCTCCTACGAGCAGTACTTC	CASSATGNGGRASYEQYF
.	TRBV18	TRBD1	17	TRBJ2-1	TGTGCCAGCTCCTCCACCCGACAGGGGCAAGGCTACAATGAGCAGTTCTTC	CASSSTRQGQGYNEQFF
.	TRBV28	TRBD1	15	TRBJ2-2	TGTGCCAGCAGGCCCCGGGACAGAATCACCGGGGAGCTGTTTTTT	CASRPRDRITGELFF
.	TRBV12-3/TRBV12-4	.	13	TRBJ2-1	TGTGCCAGCAGTTGGACAGAGTCCGTTGAGCAGTTCTTC	CASSWTESVEQFF
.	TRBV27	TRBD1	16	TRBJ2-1	TGTGCCAGCAGCCAGTCCGGGACAGGACTATACAATGAGCAGTTCTTC	CASSQSGTGLYNEQFF
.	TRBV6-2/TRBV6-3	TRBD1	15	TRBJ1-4	TGTGCCAGCAGCCGACAGGGAGGCACTAATGAAAAACTGTTTTTT	CASSRQGGTNEKLFF
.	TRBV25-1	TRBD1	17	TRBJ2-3	TGTGCCAGCAGTCTCGGGTGGGGACAGGCCAACACAGATACGCAGTATTTT	CASSLGWGQANTDTQYF
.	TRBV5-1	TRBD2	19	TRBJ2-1	TGCGCCAGCACCCGGACTAGCGGGGGGGCGGTCGTAGGTGACAATGAGCAGTTCTTC	CASTRTSGGAVVGDNEQFF
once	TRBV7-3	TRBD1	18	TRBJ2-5	TGTGCCAGCAGCTTAGGAACCCGGACAGGGGTTAATTCAGAGACCCAGTACTTC	CASSLGTRTGVNSETQYF
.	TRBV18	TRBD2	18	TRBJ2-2	TGTGCCAGCTACCAAGGACTAGCGGGGGCACGAGGCACCGGGGAGCTGTTTTTT	CASYQGLAGARGTGELFF
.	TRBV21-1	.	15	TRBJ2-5	TGTGCCAGCAGCCCTCGAGACAGAACCCAAGAGACCCAGTACTTC	CASSPRDRTQETQYF
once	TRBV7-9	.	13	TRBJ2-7	TGTGCCAGCAGCTTAATAGGGATCTACGAGCAGTACTTC	CASSLIGIYEQYF
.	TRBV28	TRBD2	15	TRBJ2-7	TGTGCCAGCAGCCTCAAGCGGGAAGCTTCCTACGAGCAGTACTTC	CASSLKREASYEQYF
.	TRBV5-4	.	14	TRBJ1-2	TGTGCCAGCAGCTTGTTCTACAGAGACTATGGCTACACCTTC	CASSLFYRDYGYTF
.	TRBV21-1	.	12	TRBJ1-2	TGTGCCAGCAGCAAAGCAGGGCAGGCCTACACCTTC	CASSKAGQAYTF
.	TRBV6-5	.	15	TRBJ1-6	TGTGCCAGCAGAGGAGGGACAAATCATGGGTCACCCCTCCACTTT	CASRGGTNHGSPLHF
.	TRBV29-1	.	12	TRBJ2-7	TGCAGCGCAGGGGACGTCTCCTACGAGCAGTACTTC	CSAGDVSYEQYF
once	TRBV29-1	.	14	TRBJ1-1	TGCAGCGCAGGGCGCGTCGATTCGAACACTGAAGCTTTCTTT	CSAGRVDSNTEAFF
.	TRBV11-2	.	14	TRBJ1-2	TGTGCCAGCAGCTTGTCGACCGGGAACTATGGCTACACCTTC	CASSLSTGNYGYTF
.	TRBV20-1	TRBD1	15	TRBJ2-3	TGCAGTGCTAGTTCCCTGAGACAGGGAACAGATACGCAGTATTTT	CSASSLRQGTDTQYF
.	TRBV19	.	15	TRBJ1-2	TGTGCCAGTAGTTCCGACACCAGGGCCAACTATGGCTACACCTTC	CASSSDTRANYGYTF
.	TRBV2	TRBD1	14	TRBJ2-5	TGTGCCAGCAGCGGACAGGGAATTGGGGAGACCCAGTACTTC	CASSGQGIGETQYF
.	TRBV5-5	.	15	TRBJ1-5	TGTGCCAGCAGCTTGAGATACAGGGTAGATCAGCCCCAGCATTTT	CASSLRYRVDQPQHF
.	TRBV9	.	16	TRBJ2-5	TGTGCCAGCAGCGTTTTGGGAGGTAGCTTGGGCGAGACCCAGTACTTC	CASSVLGGSLGETQYF
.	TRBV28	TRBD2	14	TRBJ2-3	TGTGCCAGCAGGCGAGCGGGAGGGAAAGATACGCAGTATTTT	CASRRAGGKDTQYF
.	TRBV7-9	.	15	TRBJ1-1	TGTGCCAGCAGCAACTCCAGGGGCTCCGACACTGAAGCTTTCTTT	CASSNSRGSDTEAFF